This entry concerns a single T cell receptor beta chain. Its antigen remains unknown. The source of the sample is a study of metastatic and nonmetastatic thyroid tumors. In the study overall: Where malignant and benign thyroid patients were concerned, repertoires were compared across blood and tumor or nodule tissue. Study-wide results and limits: When malignant thyroid tumors were compared with benign nodules, TCR beta diversity was reportedly significantly higher in the malignant tumors. This held in both blood and tumor samples.

Patients were all untreated before their thyroid surgery. Source study methods: Built for papillary thyroid cancer, a distant-metastasis classifier drew on CDR3 differences across clinicopathological groups. TCRdb re-called clones via MiXCR from the PCR reads. None of the V and J calls come from the authors' own analysis; TCRdb made them. The sample contains 35,000 to 40,000 clones, more than 25% of which appear only once. The sequenced material came from blood. This TCR was sampled from a male donor with papillary thyroid cancer or a benign thyroid nodule (not recorded which). Some clones in this sample may be carry-over from other donors' samples.

As DNA, the CDR3 is TGTGCCAGCAGCTTAGAGGGTGTTAAGCAGTTCTTC. Amino acids: CASSLEGVKQFF. The genes are TRBV11-2 and TRBJ2-1; D uncertain. V was trimmed by 0 bases and J by 11 bases, leaving 8 bases between them. CDR1 is SGHAT, CDR2 FQNNGV, per germline. This CDR3 is 12 amino acids long. The entire variable domain, with the rest obtained from reference TRBV11-2 and TRBJ2-1, is as follows: EAGVAQSPRYKIIEKRQSVAFWCNPISGHATLYWYQQILGQGPKLLIQFQNNGVVDDSQLPKDRFSAERLKGVDSTLKIQPAKLEDSAVYLCASSLEGVKQFFGPGTRLTVL.